This T cell receptor (beta chain) was profiled in a study of PD-1 blockade in classical Hodgkin lymphoma. Profiling relied on immunoSEQ multiplex PCR, and the TCRdb table lists in-frame clones only, not all of them. The sample yields under 40,000 clones, about four fifths seen once. The time point was: cycle 4 day 1 (C4D1), after five to seven weeks of nivolumab. Relapse was seen in all patients after autologous stem cell transplantation, and brentuximab vedotin exposure was variable. Of note for this clone: The antigen is undetermined.

The length of the CDR3 is 13 residues. V was pared by 9 bases and J by 7 bases, with 16 bases between. From germline, CDR1 is LNHDA and CDR2 SQIVND (reference sequence). Study outcomes and limitations: Repertoire differences have undefined causes, possibly disease activity or prior therapy. For complete responders, baseline diversity was comparable to that of newly diagnosed patients.

This TCR was recovered from a human donor with classical Hodgkin lymphoma. This chain connects TRBV19 to TRBJ1-5; D may be TRBD1 (5 bases). The specimen comprised peripheral blood mononuclear cells (PBMCs), sampled before the fourth cycle of nivolumab. CDR3 sequence (DNA): TGTGCCAGCCGATCAGGGTCGGGCCAGCCCCAGCATTTT. Translation: CASRSGSGQPQHF.